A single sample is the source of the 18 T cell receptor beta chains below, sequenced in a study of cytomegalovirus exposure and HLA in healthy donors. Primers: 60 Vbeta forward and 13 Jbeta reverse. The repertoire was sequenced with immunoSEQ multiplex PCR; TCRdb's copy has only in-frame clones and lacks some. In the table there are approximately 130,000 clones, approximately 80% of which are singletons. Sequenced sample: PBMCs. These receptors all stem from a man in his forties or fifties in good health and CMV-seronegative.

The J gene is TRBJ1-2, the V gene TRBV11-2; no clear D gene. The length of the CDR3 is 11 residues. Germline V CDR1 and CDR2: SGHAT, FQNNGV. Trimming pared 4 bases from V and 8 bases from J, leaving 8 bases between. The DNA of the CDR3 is TGTGCCAGCAGCTCCTTCTACGGCTACACCTTC. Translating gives CASSSFYGYTF.

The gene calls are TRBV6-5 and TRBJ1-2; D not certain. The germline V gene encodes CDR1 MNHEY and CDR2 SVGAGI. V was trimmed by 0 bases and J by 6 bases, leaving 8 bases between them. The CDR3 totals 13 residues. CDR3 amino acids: CASSYSRENGYTF. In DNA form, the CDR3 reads TGTGCCAGCAGTTACTCGAGGGAGAATGGCTACACCTTC.

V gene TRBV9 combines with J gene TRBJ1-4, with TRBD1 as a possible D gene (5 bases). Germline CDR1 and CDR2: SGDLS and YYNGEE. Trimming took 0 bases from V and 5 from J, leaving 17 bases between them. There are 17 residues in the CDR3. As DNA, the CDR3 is TGTGCCAGCAGCGTAGAGGAGGGGCGCGGGGTGAATGAAAAACTGTTTTTT. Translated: CASSVEEGRGVNEKLFF.

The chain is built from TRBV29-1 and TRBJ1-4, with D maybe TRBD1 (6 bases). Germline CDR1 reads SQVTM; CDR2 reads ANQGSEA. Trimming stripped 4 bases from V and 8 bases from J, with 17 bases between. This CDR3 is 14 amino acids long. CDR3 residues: CSVGGPGAEEKLFF. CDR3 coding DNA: TGCAGCGTTGGAGGGCCAGGGGCGGAGGAAAAACTGTTTTTT.

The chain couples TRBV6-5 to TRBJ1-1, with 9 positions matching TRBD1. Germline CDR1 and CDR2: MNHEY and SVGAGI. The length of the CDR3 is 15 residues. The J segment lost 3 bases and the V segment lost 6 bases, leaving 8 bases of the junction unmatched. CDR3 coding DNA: TGTGCCAGCAGCCGGACAGGGGATGGGGACACTGAAGCTTTCTTT. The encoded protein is CASSRTGDGDTEAFF.

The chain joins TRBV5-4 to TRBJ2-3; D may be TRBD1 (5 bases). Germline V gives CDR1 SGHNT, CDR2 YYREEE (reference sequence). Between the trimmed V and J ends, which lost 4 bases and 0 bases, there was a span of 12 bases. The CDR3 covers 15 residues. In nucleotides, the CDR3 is TGTGCCAGCAGCCCCAGGGTATATAGCACAGATACGCAGTATTTT. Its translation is CASSPRVYSTDTQYF.

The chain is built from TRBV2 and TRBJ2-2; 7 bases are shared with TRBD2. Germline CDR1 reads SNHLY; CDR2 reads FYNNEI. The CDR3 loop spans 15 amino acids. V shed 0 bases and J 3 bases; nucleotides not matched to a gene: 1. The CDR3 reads CASSEAAGYTGELFF. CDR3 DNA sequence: TGTGCCAGCAGTGAAGCAGCGGGATACACCGGGGAGCTGTTTTTT. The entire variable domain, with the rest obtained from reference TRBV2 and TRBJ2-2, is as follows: EPEVTQTPSHQVTQMGQEVILRCVPISNHLYFYWYRQILGQKVEFLVSFYNNEISEKSEIFDDQFSVERPDGSNFTLKIRSTKLEDSAMYFCASSEAAGYTGELFFGEGSRLTVL.

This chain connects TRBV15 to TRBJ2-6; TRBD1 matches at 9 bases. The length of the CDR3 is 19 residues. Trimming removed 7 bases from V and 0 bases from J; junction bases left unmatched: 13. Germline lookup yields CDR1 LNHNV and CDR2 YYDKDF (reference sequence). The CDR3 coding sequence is TGTGCCACCACCTCTCAGGACAGGGGCCTCAGCTCTGGGGCCAACGTCCTGACTTTC. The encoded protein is CATTSQDRGLSSGANVLTF.

The CDR3 coding sequence is TGTGCCAGCAGTATCACCGGGACAGCTGAAGAGACCCAGTACTTC. Its protein is CASSITGTAEETQYF. The rearrangement joins TRBV28 to TRBJ2-5, with TRBD1 matching 7 bases. V trimming: 5 bases; J trimming: 3 bases; junction bases outside the gene matches: 9. The CDR3 totals 15 residues. Germline values: CDR1 MDHEN, CDR2 SYDVKM.

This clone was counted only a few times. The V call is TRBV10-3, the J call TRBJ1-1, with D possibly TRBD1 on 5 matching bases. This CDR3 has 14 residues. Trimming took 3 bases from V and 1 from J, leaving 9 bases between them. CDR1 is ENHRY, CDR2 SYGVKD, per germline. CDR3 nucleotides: TGTGCCATCAGTGATGGGGCGTCGAACACTGAAGCTTTCTTT. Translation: CAISDGASNTEAFF.

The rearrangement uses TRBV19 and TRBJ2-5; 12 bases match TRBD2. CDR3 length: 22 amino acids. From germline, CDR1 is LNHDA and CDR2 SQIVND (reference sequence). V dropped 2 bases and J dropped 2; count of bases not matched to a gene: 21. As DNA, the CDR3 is TGTGCCAGTAGTATACGATCGAGATGGAAAACTAGCGGGGGGAATGAGCAAGAGACCCAGTACTTC. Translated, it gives CASSIRSRWKTSGGNEQETQYF. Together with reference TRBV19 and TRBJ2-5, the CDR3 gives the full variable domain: DGGITQSPKYLFRKEGQNVTLSCEQNLNHDAMYWYRQDPGQGLRLIYYSQIVNDFQKGDIAEGYSVSREKKESFPLTVTSAQKNPTAFYLCASSIRSRWKTSGGNEQETQYFGPGTRLLVL.

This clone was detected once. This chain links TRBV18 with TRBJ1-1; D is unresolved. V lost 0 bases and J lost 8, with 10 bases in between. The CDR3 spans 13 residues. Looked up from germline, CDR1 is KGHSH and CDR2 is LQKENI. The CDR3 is CASSPPLRGEAFF. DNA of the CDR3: TGTGCCAGCTCACCACCTCTTCGAGGCGAAGCTTTCTTT.

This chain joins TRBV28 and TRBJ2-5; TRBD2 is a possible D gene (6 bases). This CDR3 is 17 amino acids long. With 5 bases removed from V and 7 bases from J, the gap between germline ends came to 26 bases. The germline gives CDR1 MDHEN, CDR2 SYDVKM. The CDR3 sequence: CASSLPADTSTVGTQYF. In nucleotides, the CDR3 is TGTGCCAGCAGTCTACCAGCCGATACTAGCACCGTAGGGACCCAGTACTTC.

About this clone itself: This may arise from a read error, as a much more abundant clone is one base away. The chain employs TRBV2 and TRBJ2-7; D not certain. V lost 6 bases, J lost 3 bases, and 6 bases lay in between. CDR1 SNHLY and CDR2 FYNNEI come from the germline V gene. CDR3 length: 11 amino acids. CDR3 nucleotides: TGTGCCAGCAGAAATCACTACGAGCAGTACTTC. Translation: CASRNHYEQYF.

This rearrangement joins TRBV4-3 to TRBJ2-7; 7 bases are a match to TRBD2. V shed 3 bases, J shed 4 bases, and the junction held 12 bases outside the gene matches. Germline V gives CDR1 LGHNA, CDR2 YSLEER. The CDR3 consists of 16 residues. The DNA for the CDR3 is TGCGCCAGCAGCCAGGGCTCGGCGGGAGCGCGATACGAGCAGTACTTC. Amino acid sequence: CASSQGSAGARYEQYF.

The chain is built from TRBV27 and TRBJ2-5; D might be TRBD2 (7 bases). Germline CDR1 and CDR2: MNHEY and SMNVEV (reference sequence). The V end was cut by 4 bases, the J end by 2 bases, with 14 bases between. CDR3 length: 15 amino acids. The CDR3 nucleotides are TGTGCCAGCAGTTCCGCGGGGGCGGGACAAGAGACCCAGTACTTC. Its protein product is CASSSAGAGQETQYF.

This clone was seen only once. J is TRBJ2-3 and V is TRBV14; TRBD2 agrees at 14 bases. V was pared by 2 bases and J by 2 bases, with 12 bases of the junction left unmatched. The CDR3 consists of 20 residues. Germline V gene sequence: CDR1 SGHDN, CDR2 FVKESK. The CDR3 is CASSQSTGTSGRGATDTQYF. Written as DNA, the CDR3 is TGTGCCAGCAGCCAATCTACCGGGACTAGCGGGAGAGGGGCCACAGATACGCAGTATTTT.

The DNA for the CDR3 is TGTGCCAGTAGTATAGTAGGGGCAGGGGCCGGGGAGCTGTTTTTT. This translates into CASSIVGAGAGELFF. This chain connects TRBV19 to TRBJ2-2; tentative D call: TRBD1 (6 bases). The CDR3 runs to 15 residues. V lost 1 base and J lost 6, with 12 bases in between. Germline CDR1 reads LNHDA; CDR2 reads SQIVND (reference sequence).